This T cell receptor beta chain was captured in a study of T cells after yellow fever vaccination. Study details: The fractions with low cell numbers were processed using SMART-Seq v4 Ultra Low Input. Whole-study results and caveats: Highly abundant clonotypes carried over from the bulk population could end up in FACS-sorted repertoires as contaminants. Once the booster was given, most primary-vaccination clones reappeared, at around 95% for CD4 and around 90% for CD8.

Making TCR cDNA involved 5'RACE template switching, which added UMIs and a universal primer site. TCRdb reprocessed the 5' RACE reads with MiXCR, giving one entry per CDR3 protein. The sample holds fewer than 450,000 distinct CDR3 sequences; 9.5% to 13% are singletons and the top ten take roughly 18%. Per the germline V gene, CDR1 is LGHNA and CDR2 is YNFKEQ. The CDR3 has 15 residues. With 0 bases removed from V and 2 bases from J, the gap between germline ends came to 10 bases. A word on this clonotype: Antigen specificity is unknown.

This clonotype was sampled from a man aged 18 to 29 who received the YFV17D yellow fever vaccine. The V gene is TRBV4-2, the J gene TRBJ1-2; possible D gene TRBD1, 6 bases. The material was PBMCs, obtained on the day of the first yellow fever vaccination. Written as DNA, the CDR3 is TGTGCCAGCAGCCAAGAAGGTAGGGGGAACTATGGCTACACCTTC. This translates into CASSQEGRGNYGYTF.